Listed below are T cell receptor beta chains from one sample, sequenced in a study of shared clonotypes between healthy human individuals. TCRdb keeps only in-frame clones here, not all; method: immunoSEQ multiplex PCR. The top ten hold approximately 0.52% of the sample, which has over 850,000 clones, around 78% seen once. Sequenced sample: memory CD4+ T cells from PBMCs. All receptors come from a young man in good health. Some clones in this sample may be carry-over from other donors' samples. CDR3s include the opening cysteine and the closing phenylalanine or tryptophan. D genes are given only for firm matches. Some rows have no size entry. The others give once, few or many, or a class for an expanded clone.

clone size | J gene | D gene | V gene | CDR3 DNA | CDR3 protein
- | TRBJ2-7 | TRBD1 | TRBV5-1 | TGCGCCAGCAGCAGTGTGGGGACAGGGTACGAGCAGTACTTC | CASSSVGTGYEQYF
- | TRBJ1-4 | - | TRBV30 | TGTGCCTGGAGCCGGGACGGGGCTGATGAAAAACTGCTTTTT | CAWSRDGADEKLLF
- | TRBJ2-2 | TRBD2 | TRBV5-1 | TGCGCCAGCAGCCCGGCCCTAGCGGGAGAGGGGGAGCTGTTTTTT | CASSPALAGEGELFF
- | TRBJ1-2 | - | TRBV6-6 | TGTGCCAGCAGTACCACGCAAGGTGGCTACACCTTC | CASSTTQGGYTF
few | TRBJ2-2 | - | TRBV4-1 | TGCGCCAGCAGCCAATTCGGGAGCAGGGGAGGAACCGGGGAGCTGTTTTTT | CASSQFGSRGGTGELFF
- | TRBJ2-7 | - | TRBV5-8 | TGTGCCAGCAGCTTGGGCAAGGAGCAGTACTTC | CASSLGKEQYF
- | TRBJ1-3 | - | TRBV4-1 | TGCGCCAGCAGCCACATTCCCAGGGGTGGGGGGTCTGGAAACACCATATATTTT | CASSHIPRGGGSGNTIYF
many | TRBJ2-5 | - | TRBV7-8 | TGTGCCAGCAGCTTATCCGAAAGGTTAGAGACCCAGTACTTC | CASSLSERLETQYF
- | TRBJ1-4 | - | TRBV19 | TGTGCCAGTAACCCCCGCCGGGGAGGTGAAAAACTGTTTTTT | CASNPRRGGEKLFF
- | TRBJ2-7 | TRBD2 | TRBV7-3 | TGTGCCAGCAGCTTATATGGGGCTAGCGGGACCGAGCAGTACTTC | CASSLYGASGTEQYF
- | TRBJ2-1 | TRBD2 | TRBV25-1 | TGTGCCAGCAGTGACTCTAAACTAGCGGGACGCCGGGATGAGCAGTTCTTC | CASSDSKLAGRRDEQFF
- | TRBJ2-1 | - | TRBV4-3 | TGCGCCAGCAGCGAAGCTTGGGACAATGAGCAGTTCTTC | CASSEAWDNEQFF
few | TRBJ1-2 | - | TRBV2 | TGTGCCAGCAGGCGTACAGGGCAACAAATTTATGGCTACACCTTC | CASRRTGQQIYGYTF
many | TRBJ2-1 | TRBD2 | TRBV5-1 | TGCGCCAGCAGCCTTACTAGCGCGAGCTCCTACAATGAGCAGTTCTTC | CASSLTSASSYNEQFF
- | TRBJ2-1 | TRBD2 | TRBV7-9 | TGTGCCAGCAGCTCGACTAGCGGGACAATAGTCTTC | CASSSTSGTIVF
- | TRBJ2-1 | - | TRBV7-6 | TGTGCCAGCACCTCAGAAAGGGGACTCTACAATGAGCAGTTCTTC | CASTSERGLYNEQFF
- | TRBJ2-7 | - | TRBV11-2 | TGTGCCAGCAGCTTAGGGTCCTACGAGCAGTACTTC | CASSLGSYEQYF
- | TRBJ2-5 | - | TRBV7-8 | TGTGCCAGCAGCAAACATAATGGGCTTGAACAAGAGACCCAGTACTTC | CASSKHNGLEQETQYF
- | TRBJ2-7 | TRBD2 | TRBV6-5 | TGTGCCAGCAAGAGGGCTAGCGGGAGGTACGAGCAGTACTTC | CASKRASGRYEQYF
- | TRBJ1-1 | TRBD1 | TRBV27 | TGTGCCAGCAGTTTTGTGGGACAGGGGGCAGCTTTCTTT | CASSFVGQGAAFF
- | TRBJ1-1 | - | TRBV28 | TGTGCCAGCAGTTTTCAGGGGCCTGAAGCTTTCTTT | CASSFQGPEAFF
- | TRBJ1-6 | - | TRBV6-5 | TGTGCCAGCAGTTATCGGCAGCTAGATAATTCACCCCTCCACTTT | CASSYRQLDNSPLHF
- | TRBJ2-5 | - | TRBV28 | TGTGCCAGCAGTAGGGGGCTAGCGGAGGGGACCCAGTACTTC | CASSRGLAEGTQYF
- | TRBJ1-3 | - | TRBV5-1 | TGCGCCAGCAGCTTACAGACAGGAGTATCTGGAAACACCATATATTTT | CASSLQTGVSGNTIYF
- | TRBJ1-1 | - | TRBV7-9 | TGTGCCAGCAGCCAAGTCTTAGGGGCTGAAGCTTTCTTT | CASSQVLGAEAFF
- | TRBJ1-1 | - | TRBV7-3 | TGTGCCAGCAGCCAGAAAGGAGCGGGGAGGACTGAAGCTTTCTTT | CASSQKGAGRTEAFF
- | TRBJ1-2 | - | TRBV15 | TGTGCCACCAGCGGAGGTGCCTACGAGGGCTACACCTTC | CATSGGAYEGYTF
- | TRBJ2-2 | TRBD1 | TRBV10-3 | TGTGCCACCCTGACAGGGGCGAACACCGGGGAGCTGTTTTTT | CATLTGANTGELFF
- | TRBJ2-3 | - | TRBV7-2 | TGTGCCAGCAGCTTACGGGCCCGCACAGATACGCAGTATTTT | CASSLRARTDTQYF
- | TRBJ2-2 | - | TRBV10-3 | TGTGCCATCTGCCGGGACACGAACACCGGGGAGCTGTTTTTT | CAICRDTNTGELFF
- | TRBJ2-7 | - | TRBV2 | TGTGCCAGCAAGACAGAAACCTACGAGCAGTACTTC | CASKTETYEQYF
- | TRBJ1-5 | - | TRBV16 | TGTGCCAGCAGCCAATCGTTCGGGGAGAGCAATCAGCCCCAGCATTTT | CASSQSFGESNQPQHF
- | TRBJ2-7 | TRBD2 | TRBV25-1 | TGTGCCAGCAGTGAGGGGGGGAGCTCCTACGAGCAGTACTTC | CASSEGGSSYEQYF
- | TRBJ1-4 | - | TRBV5-8 | TGTGCCAGCAGCTTGGGGATCGGGACCTCGAAATATAATGAAAAACTGTTTTTT | CASSLGIGTSKYNEKLFF
- | TRBJ2-3 | - | TRBV19 | TGTGCCAGTAGCTTTAGCGGAACGCAGTATTTT | CASSFSGTQYF
- | TRBJ2-3 | - | TRBV5-6 | TGTGCCAGCAGCTATCGGACGGGTAGCACAGATACGCAGTATTTT | CASSYRTGSTDTQYF
- | TRBJ1-2 | - | TRBV12-5 | TGTGCTAGTGGTTTGATGGGGAATGTCGGCTACACCTTC | CASGLMGNVGYTF
- | TRBJ2-2 | - | TRBV28 | TGTGCCAGCACCCCACAGGGCCTAGCGAACACCGGGGAGCTGTTTTTT | CASTPQGLANTGELFF
- | TRBJ2-1 | TRBD2 | TRBV14 | TGTGCCAGCAGCCAAGGGCTAAAGAGGCTTGGGACTAGCGGTTACAATGAGCAGTTCTTC | CASSQGLKRLGTSGYNEQFF
- | TRBJ1-5 | - | TRBV30 | TGTGCCTGGAGCCTGTGGGGCCGGCAGGGAAAGGGTCAGCCCCAGCATTTT | CAWSLWGRQGKGQPQHF
- | TRBJ1-2 | - | TRBV4-1 | TGCGCCAGCAGCCAAGCGGGCGGGGGCGCCAGCTATGGCTACACCTTC | CASSQAGGGASYGYTF
- | TRBJ2-7 | TRBD2 | TRBV5-6 | TGTGCCAGCAGCCGCCGCTTCGGGACTAGCGGTTACTACGAGCAGTACTTC | CASSRRFGTSGYYEQYF
many | TRBJ1-4 | TRBD1 | TRBV28 | TGTGCCAGCGGTCACAGGGGGAGGGATGAAAAACTGTTTTTT | CASGHRGRDEKLFF
- | TRBJ2-2 | TRBD2 | TRBV7-3 | TGTGCCAGCAGCTTACGAGGGAGGGACGGGGAGCTGTTTTTT | CASSLRGRDGELFF
- | TRBJ2-7 | TRBD2 | TRBV6-1 | TGTGCCAGCAGTGGGGCCAGCGGGAGGCCGGGTGTGTACGAGCAGTACTTC | CASSGASGRPGVYEQYF
few | TRBJ1-5 | TRBD1 | TRBV30 | TGTGCCTGGAGTATCACAGGGGGCAGCAATCAGCCCCAGCATTTT | CAWSITGGSNQPQHF
- | TRBJ1-2 | TRBD1 | TRBV7-2 | TGTGCCAGCAGCACGGACAGGTACGGCTACACCTTC | CASSTDRYGYTF
- | TRBJ1-2 | - | TRBV15 | TGTGCCACCAGCAGGGCTCCGGGAGGCTATGGCTACACCTTC | CATSRAPGGYGYTF
- | TRBJ2-2 | TRBD1 | TRBV27 | TGTGCCAGCACGCATCGACAGGGGGGAACCGGGGAGCTGTTTTTT | CASTHRQGGTGELFF
- | TRBJ1-2 | - | TRBV5-1 | TGCGCCAGCAGCCCCGGGACGGTTCCCGGGGAAACCTTC | CASSPGTVPGETF
- | TRBJ1-5 | TRBD1 | TRBV28 | TGTGCCAGCAGTTTAGTAACAGGGGGCTGGTCGGGTCAGCCCCAGCATTTT | CASSLVTGGWSGQPQHF
- | TRBJ2-2 | - | TRBV7-9 | TGTGCCAGCAGCTTAAGGCAGGAGTGGGAGACCGGGGAGCTGTTTTTT | CASSLRQEWETGELFF
- | TRBJ2-5 | - | TRBV7-2 | TGTGCCAGCAGCTTACAACAGGGATGGGAGACCCAGTACTTC | CASSLQQGWETQYF